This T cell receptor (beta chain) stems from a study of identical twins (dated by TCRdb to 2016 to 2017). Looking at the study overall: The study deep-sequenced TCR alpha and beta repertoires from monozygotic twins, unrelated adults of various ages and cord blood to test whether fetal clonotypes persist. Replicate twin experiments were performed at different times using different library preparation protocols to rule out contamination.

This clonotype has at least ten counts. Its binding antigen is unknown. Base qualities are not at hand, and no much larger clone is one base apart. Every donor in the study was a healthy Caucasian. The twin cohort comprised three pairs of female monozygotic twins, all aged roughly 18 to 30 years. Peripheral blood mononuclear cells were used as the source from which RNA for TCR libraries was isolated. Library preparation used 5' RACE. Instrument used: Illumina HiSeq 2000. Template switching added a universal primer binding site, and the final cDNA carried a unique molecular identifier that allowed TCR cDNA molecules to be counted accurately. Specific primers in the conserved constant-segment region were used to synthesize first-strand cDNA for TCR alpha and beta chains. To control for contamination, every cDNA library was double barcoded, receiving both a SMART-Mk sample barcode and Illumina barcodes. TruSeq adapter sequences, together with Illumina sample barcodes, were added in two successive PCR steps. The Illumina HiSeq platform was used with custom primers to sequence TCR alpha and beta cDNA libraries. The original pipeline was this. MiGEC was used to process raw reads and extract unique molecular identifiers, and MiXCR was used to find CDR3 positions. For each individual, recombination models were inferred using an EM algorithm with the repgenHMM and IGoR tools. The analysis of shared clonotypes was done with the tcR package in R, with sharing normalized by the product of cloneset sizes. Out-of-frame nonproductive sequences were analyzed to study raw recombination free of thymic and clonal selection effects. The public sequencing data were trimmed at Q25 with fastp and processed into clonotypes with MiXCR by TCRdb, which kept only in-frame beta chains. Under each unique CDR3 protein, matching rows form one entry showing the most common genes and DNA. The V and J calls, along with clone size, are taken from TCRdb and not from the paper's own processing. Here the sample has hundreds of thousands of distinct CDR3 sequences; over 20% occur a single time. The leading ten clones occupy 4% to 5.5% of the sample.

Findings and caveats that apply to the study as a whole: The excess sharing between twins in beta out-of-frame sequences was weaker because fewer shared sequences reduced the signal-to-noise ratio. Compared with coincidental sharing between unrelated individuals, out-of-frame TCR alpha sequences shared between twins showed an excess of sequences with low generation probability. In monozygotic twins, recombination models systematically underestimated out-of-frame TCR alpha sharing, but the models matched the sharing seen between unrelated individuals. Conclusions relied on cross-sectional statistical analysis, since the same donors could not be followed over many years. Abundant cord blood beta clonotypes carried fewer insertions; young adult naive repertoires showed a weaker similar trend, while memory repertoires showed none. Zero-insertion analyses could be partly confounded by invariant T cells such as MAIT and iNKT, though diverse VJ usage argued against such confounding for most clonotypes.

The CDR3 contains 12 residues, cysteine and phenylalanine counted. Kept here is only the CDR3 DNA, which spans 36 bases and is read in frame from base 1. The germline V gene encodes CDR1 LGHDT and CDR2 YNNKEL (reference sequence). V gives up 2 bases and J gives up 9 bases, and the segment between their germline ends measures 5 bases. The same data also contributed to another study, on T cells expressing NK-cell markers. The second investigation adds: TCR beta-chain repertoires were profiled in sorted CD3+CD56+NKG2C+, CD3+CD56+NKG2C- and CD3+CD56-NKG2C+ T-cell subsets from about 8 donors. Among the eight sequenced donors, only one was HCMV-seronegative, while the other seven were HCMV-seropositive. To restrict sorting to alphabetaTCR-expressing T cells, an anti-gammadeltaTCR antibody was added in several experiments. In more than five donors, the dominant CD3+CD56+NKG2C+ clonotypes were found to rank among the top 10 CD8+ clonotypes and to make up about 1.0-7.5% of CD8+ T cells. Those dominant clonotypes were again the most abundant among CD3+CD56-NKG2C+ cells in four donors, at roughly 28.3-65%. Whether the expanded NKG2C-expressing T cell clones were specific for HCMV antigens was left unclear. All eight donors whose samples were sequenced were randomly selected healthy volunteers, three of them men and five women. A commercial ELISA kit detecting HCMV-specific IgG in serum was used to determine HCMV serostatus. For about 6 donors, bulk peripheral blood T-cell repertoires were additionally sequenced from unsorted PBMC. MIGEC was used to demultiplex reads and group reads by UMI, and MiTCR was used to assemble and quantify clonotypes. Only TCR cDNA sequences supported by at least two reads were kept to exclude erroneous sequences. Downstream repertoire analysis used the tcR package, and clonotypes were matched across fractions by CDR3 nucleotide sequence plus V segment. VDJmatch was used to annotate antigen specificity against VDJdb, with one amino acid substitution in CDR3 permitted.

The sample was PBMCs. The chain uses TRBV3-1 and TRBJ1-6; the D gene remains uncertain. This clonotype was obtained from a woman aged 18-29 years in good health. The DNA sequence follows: TGTGCCAGCAGCCAACCGCTTTCACCCCTCCACTTT. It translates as CASSQPLSPLHF.